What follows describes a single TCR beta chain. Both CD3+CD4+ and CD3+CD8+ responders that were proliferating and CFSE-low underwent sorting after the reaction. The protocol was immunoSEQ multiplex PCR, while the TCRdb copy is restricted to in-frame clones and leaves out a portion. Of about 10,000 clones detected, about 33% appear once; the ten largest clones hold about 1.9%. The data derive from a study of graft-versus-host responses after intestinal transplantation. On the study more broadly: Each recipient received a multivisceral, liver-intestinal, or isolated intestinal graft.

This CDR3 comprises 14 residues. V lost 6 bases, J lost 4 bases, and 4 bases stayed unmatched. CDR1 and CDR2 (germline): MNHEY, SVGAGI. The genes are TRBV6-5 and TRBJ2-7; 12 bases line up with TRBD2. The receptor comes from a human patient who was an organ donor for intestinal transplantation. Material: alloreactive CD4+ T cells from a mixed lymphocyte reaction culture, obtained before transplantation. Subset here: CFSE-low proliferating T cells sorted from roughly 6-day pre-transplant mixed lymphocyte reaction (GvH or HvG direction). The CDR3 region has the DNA TGTGCCAGCAGGAGACTAGCGGGAGATTACGAGCAGTACTTC. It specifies CASRRLAGDYEQYF.